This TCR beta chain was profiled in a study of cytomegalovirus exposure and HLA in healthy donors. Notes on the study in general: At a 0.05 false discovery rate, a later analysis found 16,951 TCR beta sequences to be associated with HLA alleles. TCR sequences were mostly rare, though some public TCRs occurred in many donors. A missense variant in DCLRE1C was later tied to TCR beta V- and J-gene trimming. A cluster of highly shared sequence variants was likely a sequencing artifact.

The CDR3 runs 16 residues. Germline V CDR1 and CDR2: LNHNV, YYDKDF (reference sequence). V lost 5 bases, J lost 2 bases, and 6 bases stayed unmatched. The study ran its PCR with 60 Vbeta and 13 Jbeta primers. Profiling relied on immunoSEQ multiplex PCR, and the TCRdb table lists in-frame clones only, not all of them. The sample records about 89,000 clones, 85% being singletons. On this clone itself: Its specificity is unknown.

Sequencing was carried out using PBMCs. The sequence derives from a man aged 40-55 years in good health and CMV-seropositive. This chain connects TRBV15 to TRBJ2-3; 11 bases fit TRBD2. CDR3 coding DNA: TGTGCCACCAGCCCGCGACTAGCGGGAACCACAGATACGCAGTATTTT. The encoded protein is CATSPRLAGTTDTQYF.